Below, 15 T cell receptor beta chains from the same sample are listed, as sequenced in a study of T cells in Graves' hyperthyroidism and ophthalmopathy. From RNA transcripts, TCR beta CDR3 regions were amplified. RT-PCR in the first round (using the HTBI primer set) targeted the TCR CDR3. TCRdb independently ran MiXCR on the multiplex PCR reads; one entry per CDR3 protein. This sample has more than 300,000 distinct CDR3 sequences, with around 15% found just once. Sequenced: blood. These receptors all stem from a woman under 40 with Graves' ophthalmopathy.

This clonotype was recorded at least ten times. The chain joins TRBV5-1 to TRBJ2-2, with 13 nucleotides matching TRBD2. Unmatched junction bases numbered 4, after V lost 5 bases and J lost 0 bases. Germline loops: CDR1 SGHRS, CDR2 YFSETQ. The CDR3 extends over 17 amino acids. For the CDR3, the DNA is TGCGCCAGCAGGCGACTAGCGGGGGGCGCGAACACCGGGGAGCTGTTTTTT. Protein: CASRRLAGGANTGELFF.

The V and J genes are TRBV15 and TRBJ1-4; D unresolved. Germline CDR1 reads LNHNV; CDR2 reads YYDKDF (reference sequence). The V end was cut by 0 bases, the J end by 5 bases, with 7 bases between. The CDR3 extends over 14 amino acids. CDR3 amino acids: CATSRDAVNEKLFF. DNA of the CDR3: TGTGCCACCAGCAGAGATGCAGTAAATGAAAAACTGTTTTTT.

This rearrangement joins TRBV5-4 to TRBJ2-3, with D hard to call. Germline V gives CDR1 SGHNT, CDR2 YYREEE (reference sequence). This CDR3 has 11 residues. V gave up 5 bases and J gave up 6 bases, with 7 bases separating them. CDR3 in DNA: TGTGCCAGCAGACGTGGCGATACGCAGTATTTT. This sequence encodes CASRRGDTQYF.

This clonotype was found many times. V and J are TRBV2 and TRBJ2-1; D is unresolved. V was clipped by 6 bases and J by 2 bases, with 17 bases between them. The CDR3 covers 16 residues. The germline V gene has CDR1 SNHLY and CDR2 FYNNEI. CDR3 nucleotide sequence: TGTGCCAGCAGGTCGATCGACGTGAGAGCCTACAATGAGCAGTTCTTC. This gives the protein CASRSIDVRAYNEQFF.

This chain links TRBV11-2 with TRBJ2-5; 11 bases are shared with TRBD2. The germline gives CDR1 SGHAT, CDR2 FQNNGV. The V segment lost 5 bases and the J segment 7 bases; nucleotides outside the gene matches: 15. This CDR3 comprises 17 residues. This CDR3 reads CASSPTGLAGGEGTQYF. The CDR3 DNA sequence: TGTGCCAGCAGCCCAACCGGACTAGCGGGCGGCGAGGGGACCCAGTACTTC.

The sample holds many counts of this clonotype. The chain is built from TRBV18 and TRBJ1-1; D is perhaps TRBD1 (5 bases). Between the trimmed V and J ends, which lost 6 bases and 10 bases, there was a span of 18 bases. The CDR3 runs to 13 residues. Germline V gene sequence: CDR1 KGHSH, CDR2 LQKENI. In nucleotides, the CDR3 is TGTGCCAGCTCCGTAGGGACCGAGGAAACAGCTTTCTTT. Translation gives CASSVGTEETAFF. Together with reference TRBV18 and TRBJ1-1, the CDR3 gives the full variable domain: NAGVMQNPRHLVRRRGQEARLRCSPMKGHSHVYWYRQLPEEGLKFMVYLQKENIIDESGMPKERFSAEFPKEGPSILRIQQVVRGDSAAYFCASSVGTEETAFFGQGTRLTVV.

This chain links TRBV25-1 with TRBJ2-3, with 7 bases that match TRBD1. CDR3 length: 16 amino acids. Germline-derived CDR1 and CDR2 are MGHDK and SYGVNS. Trimming at V came to 0 bases and at J to 1 base, leaving 4 bases not matched to a gene. The DNA for the CDR3 is TGTGCCAGCAGTGAATATGGCCAGGGGGGCACAGATACGCAGTATTTT. It translates to CASSEYGQGGTDTQYF.

This clonotype occurred many times. This sequence joins TRBV19 and TRBJ1-1; D is unclear. CDR3 length: 15 residues. Trimming took off 7 bases at V and 0 bases at J, with 15 bases between the two ends. Germline CDR1 and CDR2: LNHDA and SQIVND (reference sequence). The CDR3 loop is CASTPTGILNTEAFF. The CDR3 region has the DNA TGTGCCAGTACCCCAACGGGGATACTGAACACTGAAGCTTTCTTT.

Only a few counts were recorded for this clonotype. Mismatch with germline at one junction end may stem from a read error. The chain links TRBV5-5 to TRBJ2-3; D may be TRBD2 (6 bases). Germline values: CDR1 SGHKS, CDR2 YYEKEE (reference sequence). The CDR3 length is 17 residues. CDR3 bases: TGCGCCAGCAGCTTGGCGTCAACTAGCCAGAGGGCAGTTACGCAGTATTTT. It codes for CASSLASTSQRAVTQYF.

Regarding this clonotype: One base away lies a much larger clone, so this may be a sequencing read error. The chain recombines TRBV12-3 or TRBV12-4 with TRBJ1-1; possible D gene TRBD1, 6 bases. Trimming cost V 7 bases and J 3 bases, with 15 bases left between them. This CDR3 is 14 amino acids long. The chain's CDR3 is CASKYSGAYTEAFF. DNA for the CDR3: TGTGCCAGCAAATATTCAGGGGCGTACACTGAAGCTTTCTTT.

This clonotype has ten or more counts. The V and J genes are TRBV18 and TRBJ2-7; D unresolved. CDR1 and CDR2 (germline): KGHSH, LQKENI. The germline V and J ends were trimmed by 3 bases and 3 bases, with 12 bases remaining between them. The CDR3 loop spans 14 amino acids. CDR3 in amino acids: CASSPLPNNYEQYF. CDR3 nucleotide sequence: TGTGCCAGCTCACCTCTCCCAAACAACTACGAGCAGTACTTC.

This clonotype has ten or more counts. Here the CDR3 reads CASRTSGVTDTQYF. DNA for the CDR3: TGTGCCAGCAGAACTAGCGGGGTAACAGATACGCAGTATTTT. This chain links TRBV7-2 with TRBJ2-3; 10 nucleotides align to TRBD2. The length of the CDR3 is 14 residues. From germline, CDR1 is SGHTA and CDR2 FQGNSA. The V and J ends lost 6 bases and 3 bases, in that order; junction bases with no gene match: 3.

A remark on this clonotype: A much larger clone sits a single nucleotide away, making a read error possible. This chain links TRBV10-3 with TRBJ1-5, with TRBD1 as a possible D gene (5 bases). V gave up 3 bases and J gave up 1 base, with 10 bases separating them. The CDR3 is 15 residues long. Germline-derived CDR1 and CDR2 are ENHRY and SYGVKD. CDR3 region: CAISESGDSNQPQHF. The CDR3, as DNA: TGTGCCATCAGTGAAAGCGGGGACAGCAATCAGCCCCAGCATTTT.

This clonotype came up many times. The chain employs TRBV20-1 and TRBJ1-6, with D possibly matching TRBD1 (6 bases). The germline V gene has CDR1 DFQATT and CDR2 SNEGSKA (reference sequence). The CDR3 sequence is 15 residues long. Trimming stripped 1 base from V and 4 bases from J, with 11 bases between. DNA for the CDR3: TGCAGTGCTAGAGGTCCGGACAGTTATAATTCACCCCTCCACTTT. Protein sequence: CSARGPDSYNSPLHF.

This clonotype was recorded at least ten times. The genes are TRBV20-1 and TRBJ2-7, with TRBD1 matching over 9 bases. The J segment lost 2 bases and the V segment lost 5 bases, leaving 10 bases of the junction unmatched. The CDR3 runs to 15 residues. CDR1 is DFQATT, CDR2 SNEGSKA, per germline (reference sequence). This chain's CDR3 is CSAPAGTGTPYEQYF. CDR3 sequence (DNA): TGCAGTGCTCCGGCCGGGACAGGGACGCCCTACGAGCAGTACTTC.